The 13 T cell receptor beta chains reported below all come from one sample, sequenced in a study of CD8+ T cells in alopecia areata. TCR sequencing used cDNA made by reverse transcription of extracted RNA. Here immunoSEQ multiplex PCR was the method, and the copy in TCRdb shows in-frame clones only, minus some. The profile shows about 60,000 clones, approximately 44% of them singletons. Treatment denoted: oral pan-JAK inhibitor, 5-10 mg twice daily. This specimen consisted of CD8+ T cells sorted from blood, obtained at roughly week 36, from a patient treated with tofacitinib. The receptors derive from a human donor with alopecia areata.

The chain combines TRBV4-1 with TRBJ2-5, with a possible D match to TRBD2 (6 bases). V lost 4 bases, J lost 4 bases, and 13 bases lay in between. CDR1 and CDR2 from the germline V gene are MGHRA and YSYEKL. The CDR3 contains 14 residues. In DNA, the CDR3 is TGCGCCAGCAGCCCCCCACTAGCCGTAGAGACCCAGTACTTC. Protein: CASSPPLAVETQYF.

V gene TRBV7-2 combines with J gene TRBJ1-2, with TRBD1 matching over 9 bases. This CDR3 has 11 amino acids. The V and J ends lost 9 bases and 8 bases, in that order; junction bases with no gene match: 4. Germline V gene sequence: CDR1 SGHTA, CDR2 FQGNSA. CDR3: CARTGGEGYTF. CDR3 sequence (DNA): TGTGCCAGGACAGGGGGGGAAGGCTACACCTTC.

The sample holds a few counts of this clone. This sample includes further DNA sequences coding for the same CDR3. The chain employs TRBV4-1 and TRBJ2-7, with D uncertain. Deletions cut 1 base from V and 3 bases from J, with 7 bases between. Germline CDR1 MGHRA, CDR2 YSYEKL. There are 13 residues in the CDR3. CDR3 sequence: CASSQVSDYEQYF. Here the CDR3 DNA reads TGCGCCAGCAGCCAAGTTTCGGACTACGAGCAGTACTTC.

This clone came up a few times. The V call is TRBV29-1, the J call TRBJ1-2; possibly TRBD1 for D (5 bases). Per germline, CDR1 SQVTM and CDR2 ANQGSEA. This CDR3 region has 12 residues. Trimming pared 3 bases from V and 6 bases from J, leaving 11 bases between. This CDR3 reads CSVEAGLDGYTF. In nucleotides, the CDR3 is TGCAGCGTTGAGGCAGGGCTCGATGGCTACACCTTC.

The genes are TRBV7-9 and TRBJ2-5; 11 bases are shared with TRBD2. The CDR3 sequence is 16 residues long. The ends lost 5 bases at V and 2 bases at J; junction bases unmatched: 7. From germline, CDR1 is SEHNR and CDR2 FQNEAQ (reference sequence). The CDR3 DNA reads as TGTGCCAGCAGCCCGTCTAGCGGGAGGCCACAAGAGACCCAGTACTTC. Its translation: CASSPSSGRPQETQYF.

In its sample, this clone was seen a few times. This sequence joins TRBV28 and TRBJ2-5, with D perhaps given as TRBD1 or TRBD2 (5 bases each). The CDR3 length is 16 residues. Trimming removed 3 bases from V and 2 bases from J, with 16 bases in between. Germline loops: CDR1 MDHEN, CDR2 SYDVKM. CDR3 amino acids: CASSFGTGTGQETQYF. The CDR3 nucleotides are TGTGCCAGCAGTTTTGGTACCGGGACGGGGCAAGAGACCCAGTACTTC.

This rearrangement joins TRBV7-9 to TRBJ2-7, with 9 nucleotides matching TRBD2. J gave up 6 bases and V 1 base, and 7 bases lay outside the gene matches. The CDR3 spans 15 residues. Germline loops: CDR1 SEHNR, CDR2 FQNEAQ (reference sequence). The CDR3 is CASSLVAGGPVEQYF. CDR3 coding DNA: TGTGCCAGCAGCTTAGTTGCGGGAGGGCCAGTCGAGCAGTACTTC.

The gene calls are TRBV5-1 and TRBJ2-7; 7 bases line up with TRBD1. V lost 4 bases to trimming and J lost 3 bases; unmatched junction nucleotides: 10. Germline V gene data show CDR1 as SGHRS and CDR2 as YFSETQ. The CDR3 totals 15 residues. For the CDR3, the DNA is TGCGCCAGCAGCCCCGGGACAGCAGCCTACTACGAGCAGTACTTC. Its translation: CASSPGTAAYYEQYF. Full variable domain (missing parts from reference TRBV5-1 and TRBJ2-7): KAGVTQTPRYLIKTRGQQVTLSCSPISGHRSVSWYQQTPGQGLQFLFEYFSETQRNKGNFPGRFSGRQFSNSRSEMNVSTLELGDSALYLCASSPGTAAYYEQYFGPGTRLTVT.

The DNA of the CDR3 is TGTGCCAACCCCGGGGGCTCCTACAATGAGCAGTTCTTC. Protein sequence: CANPGGSYNEQFF. V gene TRBV2 combines with J gene TRBJ2-1; a possible D gene is TRBD2 (6 bases). This CDR3 is built from 13 residues. Germline CDR1 and CDR2: SNHLY and FYNNEI. The V and J ends lost 10 bases and 0 bases respectively, with 10 bases between them.

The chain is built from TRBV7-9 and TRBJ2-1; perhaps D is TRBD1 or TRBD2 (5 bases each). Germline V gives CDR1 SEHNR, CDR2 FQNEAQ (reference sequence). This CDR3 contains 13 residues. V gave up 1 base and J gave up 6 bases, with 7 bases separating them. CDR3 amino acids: CASSLGGSNEQFF. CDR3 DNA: TGTGCCAGCAGCTTAGGGGGGAGCAATGAGCAGTTCTTC.

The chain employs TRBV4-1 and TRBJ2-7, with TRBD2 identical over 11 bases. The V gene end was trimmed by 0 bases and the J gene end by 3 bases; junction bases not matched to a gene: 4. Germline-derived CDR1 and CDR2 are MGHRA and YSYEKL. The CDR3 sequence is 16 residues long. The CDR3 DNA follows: TGCGCCAGCAGCCAAGATTTAACTAGCGGGAGCTACGAGCAGTACTTC. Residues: CASSQDLTSGSYEQYF.

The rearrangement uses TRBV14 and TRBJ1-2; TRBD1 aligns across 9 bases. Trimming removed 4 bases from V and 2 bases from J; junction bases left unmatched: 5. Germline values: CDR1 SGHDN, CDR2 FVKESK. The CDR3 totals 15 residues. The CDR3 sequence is CASSPWTGANYGYTF. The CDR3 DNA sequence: TGTGCCAGCAGCCCCTGGACAGGGGCCAACTATGGCTACACCTTC.

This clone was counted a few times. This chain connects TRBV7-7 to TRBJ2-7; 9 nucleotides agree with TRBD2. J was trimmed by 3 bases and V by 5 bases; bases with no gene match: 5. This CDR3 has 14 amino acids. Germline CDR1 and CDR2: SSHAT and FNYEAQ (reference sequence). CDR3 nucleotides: TGTGCCAGCAGCCAGGGTAGCGGGAGCTACGAGCAGTACTTC. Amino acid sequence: CASSQGSGSYEQYF.